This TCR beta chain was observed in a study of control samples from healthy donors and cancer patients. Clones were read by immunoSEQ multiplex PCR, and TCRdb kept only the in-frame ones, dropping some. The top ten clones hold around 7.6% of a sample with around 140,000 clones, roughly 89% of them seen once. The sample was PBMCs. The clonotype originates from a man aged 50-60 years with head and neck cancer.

The CDR3 loop reads CASSIVDKPYEQYF. DNA for the CDR3: TGTGCCAGCAGCATCGTTGACAAGCCCTACGAGCAGTACTTC. The J gene is TRBJ2-7, the V gene TRBV5-4; no definite D call. Germline values: CDR1 SGHNT, CDR2 YYREEE (reference sequence). The CDR3 runs to 14 residues. Trimming took 4 bases from V and 2 from J, leaving 13 bases between them.